One and the same sample provided the 14 T cell receptor beta chains below, sequenced in a study of blood T cell repertoires in COVID-19. TCRdb's table, derived via immunoSEQ multiplex PCR, lists solely in-frame clones and lacks some. The table has 55,000 to 70,000 clones, over 85% seen once. Sample: peripheral blood. Receptors originate from a human donor in a cohort sampled during active COVID-19.

The genes are TRBV11-2 and TRBJ2-7; D possibly corresponds to TRBD1 (6 bases). This CDR3 contains 14 residues. V was trimmed by 4 bases and J by 0 bases, leaving 10 bases between them. Germline CDR1 SGHAT, CDR2 FQNNGV. In DNA form, the CDR3 reads TGTGCCAGCAGCTGGACAGCTAGCTCCTACGAGCAGTACTTC. It yields the protein CASSWTASSYEQYF.

The chain carries TRBV12-3 or TRBV12-4 and TRBJ1-1, with a weak D call TRBD1 (6 bases). This CDR3 is 13 amino acids long. Trimming stripped 6 bases from V and 4 bases from J, with 12 bases between. Written as DNA, the CDR3 is TGTGCCAGCAGCCACGGGACATCCACTGAAGCTTTCTTT. Translation: CASSHGTSTEAFF.

This clone was counted once. The chain is built from TRBV20-1 and TRBJ2-1; TRBD2 matches at 8 bases. Per the germline V gene, CDR1 is DFQATT and CDR2 is SNEGSKA (reference sequence). Trimming removed 3 bases from V and 3 bases from J; junction bases left unmatched: 1. This CDR3 spans 13 amino acids. As DNA, the CDR3 is TGCAGTGCTAGTAGCGGGATCTACAATGAGCAGTTCTTC. It codes for CSASSGIYNEQFF.

The genes are TRBV6-1 and TRBJ1-1; 7 bases match TRBD1. From germline, CDR1 is MNHNS and CDR2 SASEGT. Trimming cost V 3 bases and J 1 base; bases outside gene matches: 5. CDR3 size: 15 residues. The CDR3 DNA follows: TGTGCCAGCAGTGAGCTAGGGACAGCGAACACTGAAGCTTTCTTT. This translates into CASSELGTANTEAFF.

This chain links TRBV7-2 with TRBJ2-7; D is unclear. V was shortened by 3 bases and J by 2 bases, with 11 bases between the two germline ends. CDR1 SGHTA and CDR2 FQGNSA come from the germline V gene. This CDR3 has 14 amino acids. CDR3 residues: CASSFGFVAYEQYF. The CDR3 nucleotides are TGTGCCAGCAGCTTCGGGTTTGTGGCCTACGAGCAGTACTTC. Filled out from reference TRBV7-2 and TRBJ2-7, the complete variable domain reads GAGVSQSPSNKVTEKGKDVELRCDPISGHTALYWYRQSLGQGLEFLIYFQGNSAPDKSGLPSDRFSAERTGGSVSTLTIQRTQQEDSAVYLCASSFGFVAYEQYFGPGTRLTVT.

This clone was seen a single time. V is TRBV24-1 and J is TRBJ2-3, with TRBD2 matching over 7 bases. V dropped 6 bases and J dropped 3; count of bases not matched to a gene: 5. The CDR3 sequence is 14 residues long. CDR1 and CDR2 (germline): KGHDR, SFDVKD. DNA of the CDR3: TGTGCCACCAGTTCCAAGGGAGGGACAGATACGCAGTATTTT. It encodes CATSSKGGTDTQYF.

The chain carries TRBV3-1 (or the pseudogene TRBV3-2) and TRBJ1-6, with 7 bases lining up with TRBD1. Germline V gene sequence: CDR1 LGHDT, CDR2 YNNKEL (reference sequence). V shed 5 bases and J 9 bases; nucleotides not matched to a gene: 4. The CDR3 consists of 13 residues. The CDR3, as DNA: TGTGCCAGCAGCAACTACAGGGGTTCACCCCTCCACTTT. This encodes CASSNYRGSPLHF.

The chain links TRBV13 to TRBJ2-5, with 9 positions matching TRBD2. Germline V gene data show CDR1 as PRHDT and CDR2 as FYEKMQ (reference sequence). With 5 bases clipped from V and 5 bases from J, the junction kept 9 bases outside the gene matches. The length of the CDR3 is 15 residues. CDR3 sequence (DNA): TGTGCCAGCAGCGACGGTAGCGGGAGTGGGGAGACCCAGTACTTC. It codes for CASSDGSGSGETQYF.

This chain uses TRBV30 with TRBJ2-4, with 7 bases identical to TRBD2. CDR1 and CDR2 from the germline V gene are GTSNPN and SVGIG (reference sequence). The CDR3 covers 13 residues. J lost 8 bases, V lost 2 bases, and 6 bases had no gene match. CDR3 nucleotides: TGTGCCTGGAGTAGCGGGACGGGGGACATTCAGTACTTC. It is translated as CAWSSGTGDIQYF.

The chain uses TRBV7-3 and TRBJ2-1; 10 bases are shared with TRBD2. This CDR3 has 15 residues. The junction had 5 bases not matched to a gene; V was cut back by 5 bases and J by 4 bases. Germline CDR1 and CDR2: SGHTA and FQGTGA. In nucleotides, the CDR3 is TGTGCCAGCAGCCCCGGACTAGCGGATTACAATGAGCAGTTCTTC. Translated, it gives CASSPGLADYNEQFF.

The chain couples TRBV5-1 to TRBJ1-3, with D uncertain. Germline lookup yields CDR1 SGHRS and CDR2 YFSETQ. The CDR3 covers 15 residues. V shed 4 bases and J shed 1 base, with 12 bases lying between them. CDR3: CASSSDPGSGNTIYF. The CDR3 nucleotides read TGCGCCAGCAGCAGCGACCCTGGGTCTGGAAACACCATATATTTT.

The V gene is TRBV3-1 (or the pseudogene TRBV3-2), the J gene TRBJ2-1, with 13 bases fitting TRBD2. CDR1 is LGHDT and CDR2 is YNNKEL in the germline V gene (reference sequence). J gave up 6 bases and V 8 bases, and 10 bases lay outside the gene matches. The CDR3 totals 16 residues. CDR3 protein: CASRGLAGAYRNEQFF. The CDR3 bases are TGTGCCAGCCGAGGACTAGCGGGGGCATATCGCAATGAGCAGTTCTTC.

The genes are TRBV18 and TRBJ2-2; 9 bases are a match to TRBD1. Trimming took 2 bases from V and 6 from J; bases not matched to a gene: 10. The CDR3 has 17 amino acids. Germline lookup yields CDR1 KGHSH and CDR2 LQKENI. This CDR3 is CASSPLLGQGSSGELFF. The CDR3, as DNA: TGTGCCAGCTCACCATTATTGGGACAGGGATCGTCCGGGGAGCTGTTTTTT.

The rearrangement joins TRBV7-2 to TRBJ2-1, with 7 positions matching TRBD2. The germline gives CDR1 SGHTA, CDR2 FQGNSA. The CDR3 covers 12 residues. V was clipped by 3 bases and J by 16 bases; unmatched bases: 9. The CDR3 here is CASSFKREGPFF. CDR3 DNA sequence: TGTGCCAGCAGCTTCAAGAGGGAGGGCCCCTTCTTC. The complete variable domain, with remaining parts taken from reference TRBV7-2 and TRBJ2-1, reads GAGVSQSPSNKVTEKGKDVELRCDPISGHTALYWYRQSLGQGLEFLIYFQGNSAPDKSGLPSDRFSAERTGGSVSTLTIQRTQQEDSAVYLCASSFKREGPFFGPGTRLTVL.